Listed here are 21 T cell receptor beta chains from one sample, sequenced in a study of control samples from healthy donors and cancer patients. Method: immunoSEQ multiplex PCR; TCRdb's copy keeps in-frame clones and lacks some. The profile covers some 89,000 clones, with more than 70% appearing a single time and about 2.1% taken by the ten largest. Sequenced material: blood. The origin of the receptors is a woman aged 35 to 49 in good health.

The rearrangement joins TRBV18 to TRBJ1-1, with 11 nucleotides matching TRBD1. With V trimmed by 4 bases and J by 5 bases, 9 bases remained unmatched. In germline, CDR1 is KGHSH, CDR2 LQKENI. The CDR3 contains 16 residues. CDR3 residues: CASSLRTGGLDTEAFF. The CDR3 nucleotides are TGTGCCAGCTCACTTCGGACAGGGGGCTTAGATACTGAAGCTTTCTTT.

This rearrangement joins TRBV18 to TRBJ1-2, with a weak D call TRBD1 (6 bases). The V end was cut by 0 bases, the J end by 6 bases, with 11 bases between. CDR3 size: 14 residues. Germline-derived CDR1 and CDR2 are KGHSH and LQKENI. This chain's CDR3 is CASSPPAGADGYTF. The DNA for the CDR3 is TGTGCCAGCTCACCACCCGCAGGGGCGGATGGCTACACCTTC.

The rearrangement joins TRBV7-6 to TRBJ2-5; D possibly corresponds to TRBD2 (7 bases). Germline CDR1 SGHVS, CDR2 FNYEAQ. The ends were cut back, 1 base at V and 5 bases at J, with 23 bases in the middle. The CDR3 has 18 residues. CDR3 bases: TGTGCCAGCAGCTTAGATGGGGGGGCCCTGGCCCGCTGGGAGACCCAGTACTTC. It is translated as CASSLDGGALARWETQYF.

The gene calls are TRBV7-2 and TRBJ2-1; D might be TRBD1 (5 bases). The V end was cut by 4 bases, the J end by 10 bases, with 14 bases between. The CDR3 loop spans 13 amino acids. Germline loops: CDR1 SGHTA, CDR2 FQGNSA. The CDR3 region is CASSSGQGLEQFF. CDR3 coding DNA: TGTGCCAGCAGCTCGGGCCAGGGCCTCGAGCAGTTCTTC.

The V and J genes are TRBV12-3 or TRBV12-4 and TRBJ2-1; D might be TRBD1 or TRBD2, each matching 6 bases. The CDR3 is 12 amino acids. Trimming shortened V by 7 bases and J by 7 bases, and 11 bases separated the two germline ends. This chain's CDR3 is CASTEGGNEQFF. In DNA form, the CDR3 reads TGTGCCAGCACCGAGGGGGGAAATGAGCAGTTCTTC.

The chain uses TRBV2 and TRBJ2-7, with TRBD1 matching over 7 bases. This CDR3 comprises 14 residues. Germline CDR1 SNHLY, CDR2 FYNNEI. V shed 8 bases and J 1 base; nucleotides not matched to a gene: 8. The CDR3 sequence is CASLTGTASYEQYF. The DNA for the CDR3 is TGTGCCAGCCTAACCGGGACAGCTTCCTACGAGCAGTACTTC.

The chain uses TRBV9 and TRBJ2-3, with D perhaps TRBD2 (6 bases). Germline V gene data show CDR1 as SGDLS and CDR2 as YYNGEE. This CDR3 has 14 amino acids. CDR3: CASQVGGFTDTQYF. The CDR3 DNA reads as TGTGCTTCGCAGGTGGGGGGATTCACAGATACGCAGTATTTT.

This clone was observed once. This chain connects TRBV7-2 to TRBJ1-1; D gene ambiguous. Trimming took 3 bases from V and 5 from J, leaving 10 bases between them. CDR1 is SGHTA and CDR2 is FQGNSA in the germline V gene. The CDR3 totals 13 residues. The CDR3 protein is CASSFWRDTEAFF. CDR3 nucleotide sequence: TGTGCCAGCAGCTTTTGGAGGGATACTGAAGCTTTCTTT.

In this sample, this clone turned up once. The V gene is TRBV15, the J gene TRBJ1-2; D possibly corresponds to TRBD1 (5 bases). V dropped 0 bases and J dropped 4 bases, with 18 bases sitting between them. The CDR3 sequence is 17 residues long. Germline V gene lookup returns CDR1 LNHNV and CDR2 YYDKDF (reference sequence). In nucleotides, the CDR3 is TGTGCCACCAGCAGAGATATTTTTACTGACAGTTCCTATGGCTACACCTTC. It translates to CATSRDIFTDSSYGYTF.

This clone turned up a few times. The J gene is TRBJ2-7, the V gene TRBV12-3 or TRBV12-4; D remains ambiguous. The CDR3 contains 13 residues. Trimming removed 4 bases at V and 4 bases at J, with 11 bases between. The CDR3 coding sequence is TGTGCCAGCAGTTCATCCAGTGGTTACGAGCAGTACTTC. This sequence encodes CASSSSSGYEQYF.

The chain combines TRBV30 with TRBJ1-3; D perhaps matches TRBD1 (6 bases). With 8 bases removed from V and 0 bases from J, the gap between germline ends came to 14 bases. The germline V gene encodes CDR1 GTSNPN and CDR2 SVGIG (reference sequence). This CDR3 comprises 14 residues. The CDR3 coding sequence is TGTGCCGGGACGCAGGGGTCCTCTGGAAACACCATATATTTT. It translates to CAGTQGSSGNTIYF.

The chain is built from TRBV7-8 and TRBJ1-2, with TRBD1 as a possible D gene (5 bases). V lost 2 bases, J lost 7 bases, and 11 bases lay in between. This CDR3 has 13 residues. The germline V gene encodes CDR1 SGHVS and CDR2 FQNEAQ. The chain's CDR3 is CASSLRGFGGYTF. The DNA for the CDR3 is TGTGCCAGCAGCTTAAGGGGTTTTGGTGGCTACACCTTC.

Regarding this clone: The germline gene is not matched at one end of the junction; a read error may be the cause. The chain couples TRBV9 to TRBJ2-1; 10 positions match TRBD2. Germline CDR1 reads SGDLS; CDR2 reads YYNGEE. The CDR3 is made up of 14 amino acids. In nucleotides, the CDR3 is TGTGCCAGCAACGTAGCGGGGGGTAGGAATGAGCAGTTCTTC. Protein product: CASNVAGGRNEQFF.

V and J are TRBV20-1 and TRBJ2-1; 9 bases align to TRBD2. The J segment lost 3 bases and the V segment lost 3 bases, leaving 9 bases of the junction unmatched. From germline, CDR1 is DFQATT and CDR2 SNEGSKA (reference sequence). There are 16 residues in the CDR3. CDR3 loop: CSASKWSGGNYNEQFF. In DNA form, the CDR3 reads TGCAGTGCTAGTAAATGGAGCGGGGGGAACTACAATGAGCAGTTCTTC.

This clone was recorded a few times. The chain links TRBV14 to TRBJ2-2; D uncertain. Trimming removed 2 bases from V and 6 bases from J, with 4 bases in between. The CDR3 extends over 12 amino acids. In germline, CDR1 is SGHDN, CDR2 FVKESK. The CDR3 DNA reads TGTGCCAGCAGCCAATTCGCCGGGGAGCTGTTTTTT. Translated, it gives CASSQFAGELFF.

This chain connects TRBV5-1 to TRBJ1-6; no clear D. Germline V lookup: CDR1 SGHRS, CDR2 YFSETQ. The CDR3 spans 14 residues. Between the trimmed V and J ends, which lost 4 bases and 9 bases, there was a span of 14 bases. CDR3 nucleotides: TGCGCCAGCAGCGCGGGCCCGTTGGGTTCACCCCTCCACTTT. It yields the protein CASSAGPLGSPLHF.

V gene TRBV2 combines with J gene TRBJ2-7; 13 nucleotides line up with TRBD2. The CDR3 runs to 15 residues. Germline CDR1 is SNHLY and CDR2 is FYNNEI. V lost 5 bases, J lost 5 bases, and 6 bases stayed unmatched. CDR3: CASSPTSGGINEQYF. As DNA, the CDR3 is TGTGCCAGCAGTCCGACTAGCGGGGGGATCAACGAGCAGTACTTC.

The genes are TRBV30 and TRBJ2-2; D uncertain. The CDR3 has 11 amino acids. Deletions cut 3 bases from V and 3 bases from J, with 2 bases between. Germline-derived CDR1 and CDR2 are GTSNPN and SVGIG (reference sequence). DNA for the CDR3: TGTGCCTGGAGCCACACCGGGGAGCTGTTTTTT. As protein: CAWSHTGELFF.

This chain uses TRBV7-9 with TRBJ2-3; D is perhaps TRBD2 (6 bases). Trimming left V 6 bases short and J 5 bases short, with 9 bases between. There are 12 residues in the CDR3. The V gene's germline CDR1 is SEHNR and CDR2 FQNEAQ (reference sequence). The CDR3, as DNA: TGTGCCAGCAGTCCCGGGGGAGATACGCAGTATTTT. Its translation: CASSPGGDTQYF.

Here the CDR3 reads CASSSRDRDGYTF. The CDR3 DNA follows: TGCGCCAGCAGCTCCCGGGACAGGGATGGCTACACCTTC. The chain employs TRBV4-3 and TRBJ1-2; 9 bases align to TRBD1. V was clipped by 5 bases and J by 6 bases; unmatched bases: 4. From germline, CDR1 is LGHNA and CDR2 YSLEER. CDR3 size: 13 residues.

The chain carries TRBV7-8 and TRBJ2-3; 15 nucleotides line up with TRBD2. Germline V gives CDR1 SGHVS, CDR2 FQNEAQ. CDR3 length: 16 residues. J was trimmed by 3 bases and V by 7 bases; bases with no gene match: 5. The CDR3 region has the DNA TGTGCCAGCAAGGGACTAGCGGGGGGCGGGACAGATACGCAGTATTTT. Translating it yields CASKGLAGGGTDTQYF.